This T cell receptor (beta chain) stems from a study of blood T cell repertoires in COVID-19 (TCRdb year 2020). About the investigation overall: Collaborator samples came from the United States, Italy and Spain and covered acute and convalescent phases of COVID-19. Where HLA class I and class II types were available, the types were taken from metadata supplied by the sample provider, not from assay-based typing. Nearly every sample came with metadata listing a de-identified subject ID, COVID-19 status, age in years and sex. The prospective study material was composed of cDNA or gDNA derived from T cells, B-cell-depleted T cells, or PBMCs. Subjects who had been exposed to COVID-19, were actively infected with it, or had recovered from it provided the deeply sampled blood TCRbeta repertoires that made up the dataset. The samples were drawn from two sources: the first 160 participants of the ongoing ImmuneRACE study, and 950 to 1,500 subjects contributed by 6 global collaborators. The repertoires were released in a freely available public database meant as a resource for research on the immune response to SARS-CoV-2. Results the study describes overall, beyond this receptor: The amount of clinical and demographic metadata varied by source and participant and was provided uncurated.

In the prospective study, participants were 18 to 89 years old, resided in around 25 geographic areas of the United States, and were enrolled through a virtual design. Cohort assignment in the prospective study relied on participant-reported clinical history from a screening survey and a study questionnaire. In the prospective study, mobile phlebotomists collected whole blood, serum and a nasopharyngeal or oropharyngeal swab from each participant. Participants in the prospective study had the option to provide additional blood draws and questionnaires over a roughly two-month period. Blood samples from the prospective study were shipped frozen or at room temperature prior to DNA extraction. With regard to this clone: Its antigen is unknown. No qualities accompany the bases; no much larger clone lies one base away.

V sheds 1 base and J sheds 6 bases, leaving 9 bases between their ends. CDR1 and CDR2, looked up from the germline V gene, are SGHNT and YENEEA. The CDR3 measures 13 amino acids from cysteine to phenylalanine. Here the CDR3 DNA is all that survives: 39 bases in frame from base 1. TCRbeta CDR3 regions were amplified from genomic DNA by means of the immunoSEQ Assay, a bias-controlled multiplex PCR. The original pipeline was this. Within the assay, amplification of reference gene primers was used to estimate how many nucleated cells each sample contained. Sequence reads were collapsed and filtered to measure the absolute abundance of every unique TCRbeta CDR3 rearrangement. For each sample, productive Simpson clonality was calculated as the square root of Simpson's diversity index across productive rearrangements. TCRdb took over this immuneACCESS table, retaining in-frame rearrangements with V and J assigned. Such tables are incomplete; in checked studies, under half of the missing clones stem from an unresolved V gene, and the remainder is unexplained. The DNA was the basis for D and trimming; V, J and clone size are from that table. A total of approximately 220,000 clones appear in this sample, roughly 80% of them only once. Of the sample, under 1.5% falls within the top ten clones.

The source material was PBMCs or T cells enriched from blood (not recorded which). This receptor was identified in a woman between 35 and 50 years old with acute COVID-19. The chain employs TRBV11-3 and TRBJ2-5; TRBD1 might be the D gene, on 5 matching bases. The nucleotide sequence reads TGTGCCAGCAGCTTAGGGGGCGAGAAGACCCAGTACTTC. This gives the protein CASSLGGEKTQYF.